This note documents a single T cell receptor (beta chain) sequence. The antigen is undetermined. This sample stems from a study of OX40 agonist ivuxolimab in advanced cancers. TCRdb's table, derived via immunoSEQ multiplex PCR, lists solely in-frame clones and lacks some. The data contain 70,000 to 80,000 clones, 75% to 95% of them singletons. Points from the study as a whole: At 0.1 to 3.0 mg/kg, CD4+ and CD8+ blood T cells expanded clonally by week 6.

This CDR3 comprises 13 residues. Trimming pared 4 bases from V and 3 bases from J, leaving 8 bases between. Germline-derived CDR1 and CDR2 are SGHRS and YFSETQ. The input for sequencing was CD4+ or CD8+ T cells sorted from blood, taken in a trial of the OX40 agonist ivuxolimab. This chain connects TRBV5-1 to TRBJ2-1; D call uncertain. The sequence derives from an adult with an advanced solid tumor such as melanoma, head and neck, liver or kidney cancer. CDR3 in DNA: TGCGCCAGCAGCCGGAGTGACTACAATGAGCAGTTCTTC. Translation: CASSRSDYNEQFF.